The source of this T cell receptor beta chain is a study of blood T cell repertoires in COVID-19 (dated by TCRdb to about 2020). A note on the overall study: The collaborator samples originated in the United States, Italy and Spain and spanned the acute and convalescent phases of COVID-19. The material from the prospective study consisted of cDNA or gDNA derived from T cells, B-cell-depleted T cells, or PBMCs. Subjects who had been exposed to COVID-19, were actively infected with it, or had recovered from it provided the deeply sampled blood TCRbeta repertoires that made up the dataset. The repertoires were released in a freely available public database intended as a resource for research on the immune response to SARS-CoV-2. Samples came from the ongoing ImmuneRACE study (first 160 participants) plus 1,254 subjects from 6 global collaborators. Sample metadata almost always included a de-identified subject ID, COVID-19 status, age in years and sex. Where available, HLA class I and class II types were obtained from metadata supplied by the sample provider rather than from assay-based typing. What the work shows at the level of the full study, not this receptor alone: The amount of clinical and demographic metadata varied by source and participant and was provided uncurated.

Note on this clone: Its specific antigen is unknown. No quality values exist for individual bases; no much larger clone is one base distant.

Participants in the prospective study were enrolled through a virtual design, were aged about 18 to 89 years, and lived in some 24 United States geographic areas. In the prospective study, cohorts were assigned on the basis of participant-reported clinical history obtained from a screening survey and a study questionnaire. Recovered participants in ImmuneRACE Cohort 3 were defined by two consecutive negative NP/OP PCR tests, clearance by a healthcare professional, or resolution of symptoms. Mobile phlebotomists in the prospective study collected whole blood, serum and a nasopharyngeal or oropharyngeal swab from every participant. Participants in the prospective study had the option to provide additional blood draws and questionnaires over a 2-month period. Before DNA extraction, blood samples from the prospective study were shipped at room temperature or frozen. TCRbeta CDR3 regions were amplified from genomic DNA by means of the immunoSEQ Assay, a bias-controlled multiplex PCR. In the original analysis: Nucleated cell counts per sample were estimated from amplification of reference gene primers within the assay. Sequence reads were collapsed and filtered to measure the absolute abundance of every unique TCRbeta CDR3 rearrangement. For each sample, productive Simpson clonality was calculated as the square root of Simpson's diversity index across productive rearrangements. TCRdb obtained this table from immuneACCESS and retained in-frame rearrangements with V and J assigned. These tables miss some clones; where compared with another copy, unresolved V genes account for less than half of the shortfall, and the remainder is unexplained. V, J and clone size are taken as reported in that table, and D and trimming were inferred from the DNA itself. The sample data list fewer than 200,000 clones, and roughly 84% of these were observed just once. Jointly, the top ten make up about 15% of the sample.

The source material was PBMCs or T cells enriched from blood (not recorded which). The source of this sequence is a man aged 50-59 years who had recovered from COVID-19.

In nucleotides, the sequence is TGTGCCAGCAGCCCCCCTCCGGGGATGAACACTGAAGCTTTCTTT. It is translated as CASSPPPGMNTEAFF. The chain is made from TRBV5-4 and TRBJ1-1; no D segment can be confidently identified. V loses 4 bases, J loses 0 bases, and the germline ends lie 13 bases apart. The germline V gene (reference sequence) provides CDR1 SGHNT and CDR2 YYREEE. The CDR3 numbers 15 residues from cysteine through phenylalanine. The sequence is cut down to CDR3 DNA, 45 bases in frame from base 1.